These 18 T cell receptor beta chains share one sample of origin, sequenced in a study of T cell clonality in common variable immunodeficiency. Regarding the study as a whole: Reportedly, TCR beta sequences from common variable immunodeficiency showed fewer deletions and N-nucleotide insertions.

The protocol was immunoSEQ multiplex PCR, while the TCRdb copy is restricted to in-frame clones and leaves out a portion. The sample presents 15,000 to 20,000 clones, none singletons. Antigens for these TCRs are unknown. Sequenced sample: peripheral blood mononuclear cells. The receptors were gathered from a human donor with common variable immunodeficiency.

Concerning this clone itself: The read halts 3 residues ahead of the CDR3 end, with the missing end drawn from the germline J gene. This sequence joins TRBV6-2 or TRBV6-3 and TRBJ2-7; D is uncertain. The CDR3 is made up of 11 amino acids. The germline V gene encodes CDR1 MNHEY and CDR2 SVGEGT. Trimming stripped 4 bases from V and 2 bases from J, with 3 bases between. CDR3 amino acids: CASSFTYEQYF. CDR3 bases read: TGTGCCAGCAGTTTCACCTACGAG.

This clone has just a few counts. The read finishes 3 residues shy of the CDR3 end, and the germline J gene is used to complete it. The chain joins TRBV7-9 to TRBJ2-5, with D perhaps matching TRBD2 (6 bases). CDR3 length equals 11 residues. The germline gives CDR1 SEHNR, CDR2 FQNEAQ (reference sequence). V was cut by 7 bases and J by 5 bases, with 8 bases left in between. Here the CDR3 reads CASTGGETQYF. CDR3 DNA (partial): TGTGCCAGCACCGGAGGGGAGACC.

This clone was observed at least ten times. At one end, the junction sequence differs from germline, possibly due to a read error. The CDR3 is cut off 3 residues early in the read; its end comes from the germline J gene. This chain connects TRBV4-2 to TRBJ2-7; D is perhaps TRBD1 or TRBD2 (7 bases each). Germline V gene lookup returns CDR1 LGHNA and CDR2 YNFKEQ. This CDR3 is 15 amino acids long. The DNA read from the CDR3 is TGCGCCAGCAGCCAAGGGAGGGGGCCCCCCTACGAG. This gives the protein CASSQGRGPPYE. The complete CDR3 protein is CASSQGRGPPYEQYF.

The sample holds many counts of this clone. The sequenced fragment ends 3 residues before the CDR3 boundary, so the rest is inferred from the germline J gene. V usage is TRBV19 and J usage is TRBJ2-7, with 10 bases fitting TRBD1. The V gene's germline CDR1 is LNHDA and CDR2 SQIVND (reference sequence). V dropped 5 bases and J dropped 6; count of bases not matched to a gene: 10. The CDR3 runs 15 residues. CDR3 region: CASSSTGGSFAEQYF. The covered CDR3 bases are TGTGCCAGTAGTTCGACAGGGGGCTCATTCGCCGAG.

This clone was picked up many times. The read halts 3 residues ahead of the CDR3 end, with the missing end drawn from the germline J gene. This chain uses TRBV5-6 with TRBJ1-1; D remains ambiguous. The CDR3 sequence is 14 residues long. Germline V gene sequence: CDR1 SGHDT, CDR2 YYEEEE. V lost 0 bases, J lost 0 bases, and 6 bases lay in between. This chain's CDR3 is CASSLVSLNTEAFF. Partial CDR3 DNA: TGTGCCAGCAGCTTGGTCAGTTTGAACACTGAA.

A remark on this clone: The sequence runs out 3 residues before the end of the CDR3; the remainder is reconstructed from the germline J gene. This rearrangement joins TRBV2 to TRBJ2-2; 10 bases line up with TRBD2. The length of the CDR3 is 15 residues. The germline V gene has CDR1 SNHLY and CDR2 FYNNEI. With V trimmed by 6 bases and J by 2 bases, 3 bases remained unmatched. The CDR3: CASSVAGGNTGELFF. CDR3 bases read: TGTGCCAGCAGCGTAGCGGGGGGAAACACCGGGGAG.

With respect to this clone: Sequencing ends 3 residues short of the CDR3 end; the germline J gene provides the rest. The chain carries TRBV19 and TRBJ1-6; the D gene is possibly TRBD1 (6 bases). V lost 6 bases and J lost 0, with 15 bases in between. In germline, CDR1 is LNHDA, CDR2 SQIVND (reference sequence). This CDR3 has 17 amino acids. CDR3 residues: CASSGGGKSSYNSPLHF. The CDR3 DNA, read in part, is TGTGCCAGTAGCGGAGGGGGAAAGAGCTCCTATAATTCACCC.

On this clone itself: The read comes to an end 3 residues before the CDR3 does, leaving the germline J gene to fill in the end. The chain is built from TRBV20-1 and TRBJ2-5, with 7 nucleotides matching TRBD1. Germline V CDR1 and CDR2: DFQATT, SNEGSKA (reference sequence). The CDR3 is 14 residues long. J gave up 2 bases and V 6 bases, and 9 bases lay outside the gene matches. Here the CDR3 reads CSALPRDSQETQYF. The sequenced part of the CDR3 DNA is TGCAGTGCGTTGCCCCGGGACAGTCAAGAGACC.

This clone has a count of ten or more. The CDR3 end lies 3 residues beyond the end of the read and is filled in from the germline J gene. This chain uses TRBV5-1 with TRBJ2-6; TRBD2 matches at 7 bases. The junction had 1 base not matched to a gene; V was cut back by 1 base and J by 0 bases. The CDR3 extends over 16 amino acids. CDR1 and CDR2 from the germline V gene are SGHRS and YFSETQ. The sequenced part of the CDR3 DNA is TGCGCCAGCAGCTTGTGGGGGGGCTCTGGGGCCAACGTC. Amino acids: CASSLWGGSGANV. The whole CDR3 region reads CASSLWGGSGANVLTF.

As to this clone: The CDR3 goes on 3 residues after the read ends, and that part is filled in from the germline J gene. This chain joins TRBV19 and TRBJ1-1; TRBD1 aligns across 7 bases. This CDR3 spans 15 amino acids. Per the germline V gene, CDR1 is LNHDA and CDR2 is SQIVND (reference sequence). V was clipped by 6 bases and J by 4 bases; unmatched bases: 11. Partial CDR3 DNA: TGTGCCAGTAGACCCCCCCAGACAGGGATCACTGAA. Residues: CASRPPQTGITE. The complete CDR3 protein is CASRPPQTGITEAFF.

This clone is deemed medium-sized. The DNA ends 3 residues before the CDR3 does, and the rest of the CDR3 is filled in from the germline J gene. The rearrangement uses TRBV18 and TRBJ2-5, with 7 bases lining up with TRBD1. J lost 5 bases, V lost 5 bases, and 8 bases had no gene match. Germline CDR1 is KGHSH and CDR2 is LQKENI. The CDR3 contains 14 residues. The CDR3 spells CASSATGNVETQYF. CDR3 DNA, as far as it was read: TGTGCCAGCTCAGCGACAGGGAATGTGGAGACC.

This clone is medium-sized (0.01 to 0.1%) by share. The CDR3 end is not reached by the read, which stops 3 residues before it; the germline J gene fills it in. The chain links TRBV19 to TRBJ2-6; 7 nucleotides agree with TRBD1. Germline CDR1 LNHDA, CDR2 SQIVND (reference sequence). This CDR3 comprises 14 residues. V lost 6 bases and J lost 2; bases outside the gene matches: 1. The sequenced CDR3 bases are TGTGCCAGTAGGACAGGGACTGGGGCCAACGTC. Translating it yields CASRTGTGANV. In full, the CDR3 reads CASRTGTGANVLTF.

Sample share makes this clone large. The CDR3 bases that were read are TGCGCCAGCAGCCAGCAGGGGTCCTCCTCATATGGC. Protein product: CASSQQGSSSYG. The full CDR3 is CASSQQGSSSYGYTF. J is TRBJ1-2 and V is TRBV4-1; D is perhaps TRBD1 (6 bases). The read ends 3 residues before the CDR3 terminus; that terminus is restored from the germline J gene. CDR3 length: 15 residues. Trimming stripped 3 bases from V and 5 bases from J, with 16 bases between. The germline V gene encodes CDR1 MGHRA and CDR2 YSYEKL.

This clone was observed a handful of times. The CDR3 is cut off 3 residues early in the read; its end comes from the germline J gene. V usage is TRBV7-9 and J usage is TRBJ1-1; D call uncertain. Trimming removed 5 bases from V and 6 bases from J, with 10 bases in between. Germline CDR1 SEHNR, CDR2 FQNEAQ (reference sequence). This CDR3 is 12 amino acids long. This CDR3 reads CASSLLPAEAFF. Partial CDR3 DNA: TGTGCCAGCAGCCTCCTTCCTGCTGAA.

As for this clone: The missing CDR3 end, 3 residues past where the read stops, is filled in from the germline J gene. The chain carries TRBV20-1 and TRBJ1-1, with 10 bases lining up with TRBD1. V shed 3 bases, J shed 4 bases, and the junction held 2 bases outside the gene matches. The CDR3 is 13 residues long. The germline V gene has CDR1 DFQATT and CDR2 SNEGSKA (reference sequence). The CDR3 protein is CSASGDRGTEAFF. The sequenced part of the CDR3 DNA is TGCAGTGCTAGCGGGGACAGGGGCACTGAA.

The table lists this clone with many counts. The CDR3 extends 3 residues past the end of the read, so its final part is completed from the germline J gene. The chain has TRBV20-1 and TRBJ1-1; 10 bases align to TRBD1. The V gene end was trimmed by 6 bases and the J gene end by 3 bases; junction bases not matched to a gene: 4. Looked up from germline, CDR1 is DFQATT and CDR2 is SNEGSKA (reference sequence). CDR3 length: 13 amino acids. This CDR3 is CSATGTGDTEAFF. Partial CDR3 DNA: TGCAGTGCCACCGGGACAGGGGACACTGAA.

This clone was recorded a few times. The read terminates 3 residues ahead of where the CDR3 ends, so the germline J gene completes it. The V gene is TRBV30, the J gene TRBJ1-3; no reliable D call. This CDR3 region has 13 residues. Trimming removed 1 base from V and 4 bases from J, with 8 bases in between. Germline assignment: CDR1 GTSNPN and CDR2 SVGIG (reference sequence). CDR3 region: CAWSAGRGNTIYF. Incomplete CDR3 DNA: TGTGCCTGGAGTGCCGGCAGGGGAAACACC.

By proportion, this clone is medium-sized (0.01 to 0.1%). The read stops 3 residues short of the end of the CDR3; the missing end is completed from the germline J gene. The chain employs TRBV5-5 and TRBJ1-1; D remains unclear. V lost 0 bases and J 7 bases, leaving 13 bases between the germline ends. CDR3 size: 14 residues. Germline CDR1 SGHKS, CDR2 YYEKEE (reference sequence). CDR3 amino acids: CASSLVSAALEAFF. The part of the CDR3 DNA that was read is TGTGCCAGCAGCTTGGTATCGGCGGCACTTGAA. Supplemented by reference TRBV5-5 and TRBJ1-1, the full variable domain reads DAGVTQSPTHLIKTRGQQVTLRCSPISGHKSVSWYQQVLGQGPQFIFQYYEKEERGRGNFPDRFSARQFPNYSSELNVNALLLGDSALYLCASSLVSAALEAFFGQGTRLTVV.